The TCR beta chain described here comes from a study of OX40 agonist ivuxolimab in advanced cancers. On this clone: Its antigen is not identified.

The CDR3 runs 15 residues. From germline, CDR1 is MRHNA and CDR2 SNTAGT. V dropped 4 bases and J dropped 3 bases, with 16 bases sitting between them. Repertoires were generated with immunoSEQ multiplex PCR, while TCRdb's copy carries only in-frame clones and drops some. The profile shows roughly 80,000 clones, roughly 88% of them singletons. Findings and caveats of the study: Dosing at 0.1 to 3.0 mg/kg was accompanied by clonal expansion of CD4+ and CD8+ blood T cells by week 6.

This specimen consisted of CD4+ or CD8+ T cells sorted from blood, obtained in a trial of the OX40 agonist ivuxolimab. The receptor's source is an adult with an advanced solid tumor such as melanoma, head and neck, liver or kidney cancer. J is TRBJ2-7 and V is TRBV6-4; TRBD2 is a possible D gene (5 bases). This CDR3 reads CASSAETGSIYEQYF. The CDR3 DNA reads TGTGCCAGCAGTGCCGAAACGGGGAGCATCTACGAGCAGTACTTC.